The sequence of this T cell receptor beta chain was determined in a study of blood T cell repertoires in COVID-19. Study-wide context: T cells, B-cell-depleted T cells, or PBMCs supplied cDNA or gDNA.

Trimming took 2 bases from V and 7 from J; bases not matched to a gene: 1. The CDR3 totals 13 residues. Germline CDR1 reads GTSNPN; CDR2 reads SVGIG (reference sequence). In the original processing: Estimated nucleated cell counts came from reference gene primer amplification. Profiled with immunoSEQ multiplex PCR; TCRdb holds only in-frame clones, not every one. The DNA was the basis for D and trimming; V, J and clone size are from that table. Of fewer than 200,000 clones listed, roughly nine tenths are singletons. Sequenced material: peripheral blood. The TCR comes from a man between 65 and 85 years old with active or convalescent COVID-19. This sequence joins TRBV30 and TRBJ1-6, with TRBD1 matching over 8 bases. The CDR3 reads CAWSRTGNSPLHF. The CDR3 DNA sequence: TGTGCCTGGAGTAGGACAGGGAATTCACCCCTCCACTTT.